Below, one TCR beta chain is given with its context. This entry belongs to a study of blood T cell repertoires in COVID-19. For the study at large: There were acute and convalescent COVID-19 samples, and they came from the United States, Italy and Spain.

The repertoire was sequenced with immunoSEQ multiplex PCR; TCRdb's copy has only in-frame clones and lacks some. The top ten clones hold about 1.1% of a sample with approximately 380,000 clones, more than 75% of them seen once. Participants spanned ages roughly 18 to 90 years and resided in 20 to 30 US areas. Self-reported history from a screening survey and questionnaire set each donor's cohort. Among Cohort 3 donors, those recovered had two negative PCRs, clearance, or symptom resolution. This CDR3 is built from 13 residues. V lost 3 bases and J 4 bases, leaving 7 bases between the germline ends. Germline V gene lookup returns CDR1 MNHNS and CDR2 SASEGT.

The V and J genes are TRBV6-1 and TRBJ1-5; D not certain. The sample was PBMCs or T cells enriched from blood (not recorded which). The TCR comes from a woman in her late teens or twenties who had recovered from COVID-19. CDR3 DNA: TGTGCCAGCAGTGACCAGGCGAATCAGCCCCAGCATTTT. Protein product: CASSDQANQPQHF.